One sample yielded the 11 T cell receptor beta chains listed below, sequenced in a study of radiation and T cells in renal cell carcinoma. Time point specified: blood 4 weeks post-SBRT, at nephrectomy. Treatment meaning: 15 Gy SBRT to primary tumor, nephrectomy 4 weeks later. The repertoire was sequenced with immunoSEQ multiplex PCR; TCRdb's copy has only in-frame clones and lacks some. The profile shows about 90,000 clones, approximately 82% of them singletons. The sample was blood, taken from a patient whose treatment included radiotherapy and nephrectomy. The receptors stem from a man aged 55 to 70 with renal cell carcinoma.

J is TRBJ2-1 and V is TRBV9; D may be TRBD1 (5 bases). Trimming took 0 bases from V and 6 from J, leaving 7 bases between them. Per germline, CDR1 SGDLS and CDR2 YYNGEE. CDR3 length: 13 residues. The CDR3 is CASSVGGSNEQFF. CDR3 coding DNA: TGTGCCAGCAGCGTAGGGGGCAGCAATGAGCAGTTCTTC.

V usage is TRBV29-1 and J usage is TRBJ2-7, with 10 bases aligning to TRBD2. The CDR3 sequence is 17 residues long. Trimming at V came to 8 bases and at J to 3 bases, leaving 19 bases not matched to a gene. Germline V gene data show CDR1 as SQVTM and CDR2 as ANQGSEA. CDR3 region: CSFGLASGSLHNYEQYF. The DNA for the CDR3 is TGCAGCTTCGGTTTAGCTAGCGGGAGTCTTCATAACTACGAGCAGTACTTC.

CDR3 loop: CASSEVQGEKLFF. DNA of the CDR3: TGTGCCAGCAGTGAAGTCCAGGGGGAAAAACTGTTTTTT. This chain connects TRBV2 to TRBJ1-4; possibly TRBD1 for D (6 bases). V lost 1 base and J 8 bases, leaving 8 bases between the germline ends. Germline V lookup: CDR1 SNHLY, CDR2 FYNNEI. The CDR3 is 13 residues long.

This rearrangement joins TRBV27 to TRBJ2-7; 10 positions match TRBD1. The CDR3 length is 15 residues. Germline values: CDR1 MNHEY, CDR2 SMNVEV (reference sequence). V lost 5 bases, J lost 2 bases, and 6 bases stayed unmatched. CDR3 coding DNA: TGTGCCAGCAGTCCCACCGGGACAGGGGCCTACGAGCAGTACTTC. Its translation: CASSPTGTGAYEQYF.

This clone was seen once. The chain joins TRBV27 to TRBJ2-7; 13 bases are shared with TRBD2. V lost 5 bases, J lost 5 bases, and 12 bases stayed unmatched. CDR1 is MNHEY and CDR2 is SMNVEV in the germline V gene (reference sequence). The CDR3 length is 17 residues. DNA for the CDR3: TGTGCCAGCAGTCCACTACTAGCGGGAGGGCCTACCCACGAGCAGTACTTC. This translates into CASSPLLAGGPTHEQYF.

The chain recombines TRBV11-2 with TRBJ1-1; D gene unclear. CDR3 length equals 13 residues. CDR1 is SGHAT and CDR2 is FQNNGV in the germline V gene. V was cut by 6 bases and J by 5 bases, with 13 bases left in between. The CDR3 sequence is CASRLVRGTEAFF. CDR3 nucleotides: TGTGCCAGCAGACTAGTCCGAGGGACTGAAGCTTTCTTT.

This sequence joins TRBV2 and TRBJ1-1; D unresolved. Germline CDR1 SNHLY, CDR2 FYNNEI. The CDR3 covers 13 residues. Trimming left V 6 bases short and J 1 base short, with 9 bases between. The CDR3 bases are TGTGCCAGCAGGAAGGACGGGAACACTGAAGCTTTCTTT. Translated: CASRKDGNTEAFF.

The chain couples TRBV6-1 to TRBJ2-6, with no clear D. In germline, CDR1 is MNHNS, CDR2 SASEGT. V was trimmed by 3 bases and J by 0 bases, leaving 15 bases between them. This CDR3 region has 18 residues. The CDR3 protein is CASSDPPRFSSGANVLTF. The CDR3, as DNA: TGTGCCAGCAGTGATCCCCCCCGTTTTAGCTCTGGGGCCAACGTCCTGACTTTC.

CDR3 coding DNA: TGTGCCAGCAGCTTAGAGCTAGCGGGAGGGAAGACCCAGTACTTC. It encodes CASSLELAGGKTQYF. V is TRBV7-2 and J is TRBJ2-5; 12 bases are a match to TRBD2. Germline V gene lookup returns CDR1 SGHTA and CDR2 FQGNSA. Trimming cost V 1 base and J 6 bases; bases outside gene matches: 3. The CDR3 is 15 amino acids.

The CDR3 spells CASSVVPSSNQETQYF. CDR3 coding DNA: TGTGCCAGCAGCGTAGTGCCCTCTAGCAACCAAGAGACCCAGTACTTC. V is TRBV9 and J is TRBJ2-5; a possible D gene is TRBD2 (5 bases). V lost 0 bases and J lost 0, with 12 bases in between. CDR1 is SGDLS, CDR2 YYNGEE, per germline. The CDR3 sequence is 16 residues long.

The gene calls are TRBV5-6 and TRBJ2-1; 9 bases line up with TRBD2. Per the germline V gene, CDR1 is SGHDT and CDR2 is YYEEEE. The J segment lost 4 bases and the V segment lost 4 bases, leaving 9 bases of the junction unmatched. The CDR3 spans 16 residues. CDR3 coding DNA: TGTGCCAGCAGCCCCGGAAGCGGGAGGCGTTACAATGAGCAGTTCTTC. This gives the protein CASSPGSGRRYNEQFF.